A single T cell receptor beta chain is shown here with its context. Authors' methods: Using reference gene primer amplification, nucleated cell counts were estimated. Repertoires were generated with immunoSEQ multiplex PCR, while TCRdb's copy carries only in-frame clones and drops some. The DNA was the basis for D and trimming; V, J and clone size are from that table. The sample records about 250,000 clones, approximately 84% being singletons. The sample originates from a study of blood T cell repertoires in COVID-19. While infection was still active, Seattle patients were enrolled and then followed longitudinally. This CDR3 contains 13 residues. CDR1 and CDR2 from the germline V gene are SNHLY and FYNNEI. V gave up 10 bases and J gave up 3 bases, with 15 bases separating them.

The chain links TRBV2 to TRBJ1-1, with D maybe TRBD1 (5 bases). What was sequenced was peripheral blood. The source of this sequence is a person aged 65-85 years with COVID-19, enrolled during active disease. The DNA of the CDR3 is TGTGCCACCCGGGACTACGAACACACTGAAGCTTTCTTT. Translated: CATRDYEHTEAFF.